This passage covers 3 T cell receptor beta chains from one sample sequenced in a study of cytomegalovirus exposure and HLA in healthy donors. Sequencing was performed with immunoSEQ multiplex PCR; in TCRdb, only in-frame clones are kept and a portion is missing. The sample shows about 280,000 clones, more than 75% of them seen only once. The source material was PBMCs. These receptors originate from a woman under 30 in good health and CMV-seronegative.

This chain uses TRBV29-1 with TRBJ2-5; the match to TRBD1 covers 7 bases. The CDR3 runs 12 residues. Germline CDR1 is SQVTM and CDR2 is ANQGSEA. The J segment lost 5 bases and the V segment lost 4 bases, leaving 4 bases of the junction unmatched. In nucleotides, the CDR3 is TGCAGCGTTGCTAGCAGGGGGGAGACCCAGTACTTC. The encoded protein is CSVASRGETQYF.

The chain recombines TRBV19 with TRBJ2-1; 8 bases match TRBD2. Per the germline V gene, CDR1 is LNHDA and CDR2 is SQIVND (reference sequence). After removal of 11 bases from V and 4 bases from J, the junction contained 4 bases not matched to a gene. The CDR3 is 12 amino acids. The CDR3 loop reads CAASGSYNEQFF. CDR3 in DNA: TGTGCCGCTAGCGGGTCTTACAATGAGCAGTTCTTC.

The rearrangement joins TRBV7-2 to TRBJ1-2; 9 nucleotides line up with TRBD1. The V gene end was trimmed by 6 bases and the J gene end by 7 bases; junction bases not matched to a gene: 12. The V gene's germline CDR1 is SGHTA and CDR2 FQGNSA. The length of the CDR3 is 15 residues. The CDR3 loop is CASSPPGQGRVGYTF. The DNA for the CDR3 is TGTGCCAGCAGTCCCCCGGGACAGGGAAGGGTTGGCTACACCTTC.